This record looks at one T cell receptor (beta chain) sequence and its context. What it binds is unknown. The data originate from a study of beta chain features in type 1 diabetes. Study-wide background: Summed over all samples, the examined sorted cells came to 95 million to 120 million. Overall study findings and caveats: Across all four CD4+ subsets, people with type 1 diabetes showed modestly shorter TCRB CDR3s. The similarity of naive, central memory and Treg TCRB repertoires appeared greater among patients than among healthy donors.

One heparinised draw, averaging roughly 100 mL, was taken per donor. Markers CD45RO/CCR7/CD25/CD127/CD95/CD27 served to sort CD4+ naive, central memory, regulatory and stem cell-like memory cells. Reverse transcribing all isolated RNA meant expressed TCRB transcripts were sequenced. Sequenced by immunoSEQ multiplex PCR; TCRdb stores in-frame clones only, minus some. The sample includes a few hundred thousand clones, 8.5% to 10% of them seen just once. Germline V CDR1 and CDR2: SGHVS, FQNEAQ. The CDR3 spans 14 residues. V gene TRBV7-8 combines with J gene TRBJ2-5, with 9 positions matching TRBD2. The DNA end favors TRBJ2-7, so the J call may be wrong. The TCR sequence derives from a man aged 25-40 years with type 1 diabetes. Sequenced material: central memory CD4+ T cells from blood. Here the CDR3 reads CASSPGGRGYEQYF. CDR3 coding DNA: TGTGCCAGCAGCCCGGGCGGGAGGGGGTACGAGCAGTACTTC.